The entry that follows covers one TCR beta chain sequence. This clone has only one observation. Its recognized antigen is unknown. Within one base of it there is no much larger clone, and no base qualities were kept. Receptor amplification or capture employed the immunoSEQ multiplex PCR assay. TCRdb mirrors the immuneACCESS table, restricted to in-frame sequences. Some clones are absent from its copies; in checked studies, under half trace to an unresolved V gene, and the reason for the others is unknown. The sample table holds around 83,000 clones, of which 75% to 95% were seen once. The ten biggest clones cover more than 0.45% of the sample. The data were taken from a study of T cell changes during pregnancy in multiple sclerosis (dated by TCRdb to the late 2010s). A note on the overall study: Changes in the T cell repertoire over the course of pregnancy were examined in this study in women with multiple sclerosis.

The trim is 0 bases for V and 3 bases for J, with a gap of 6 bases between the germline ends. From the cysteine through the phenylalanine, the CDR3 covers 14 amino acids. Only the CDR3 portion is preserved as DNA: 42 bases, with reading frame beginning at the first base. As encoded in the germline V gene, CDR1 is SGHTA while CDR2 is FQGTGA. The chain is encoded by TRBV7-3 joined to TRBJ2-1; there is no confident call for the D gene. The sequencing used CD4+ T cells from peripheral blood mononuclear cells, collected in the second trimester of pregnancy. This receptor was taken from a female donor with multiple sclerosis, enrolled in a pregnancy study. At the DNA level, the sequence is TGTGCCAGCAGCTTAACTCCTAACTACAATGAGCAGTTCTTC. Its coded protein is CASSLTPNYNEQFF.